A single sample gave rise to the 20 T cell receptor beta chains below, sequenced in a study of graft-versus-host responses after intestinal transplantation (dated by TCRdb to about 2021). Library generation was performed with the immunoSEQ multiplex PCR assay. TCRdb took over this immuneACCESS table, retaining in-frame rearrangements with V and J assigned. Such tables are incomplete; in checked studies, under half of the missing clones stem from an unresolved V gene, and the remainder is unexplained. This sample comprises 35,000 to 50,000 clones, 85% to 95% of them detected only once. Approximately 1.4% of the sample rests with the top ten. The sequencing here drew on PBMCs, taken more than 310 days after intestinal transplant. The receptors derive from a human patient who received an intestinal transplant, so some T cells may come from the graft donor.

This chain connects TRBV10-3 to TRBJ2-7; 9 bases are a match to TRBD1. The CDR3 covers 14 residues. Germline V gives CDR1 ENHRY, CDR2 SYGVKD. The junction had 9 bases not matched to a gene; V was cut back by 7 bases and J by 5 bases. The CDR3 DNA is TGTGCCATCACGTCCGGGACAGGGTTACACGAGCAGTACTTC. Translating it yields CAITSGTGLHEQYF.

The J gene is TRBJ1-5, the V gene TRBV7-6; D call uncertain. This CDR3 region has 14 residues. The V end was cut by 2 bases, the J end by 4 bases, with 9 bases between. Germline V gene data show CDR1 as SGHVS and CDR2 as FNYEAQ. The CDR3 DNA reads as TGTGCCAGCAGCTTAACACAGCTTAATCAGCCCCAGCATTTT. Translated, it gives CASSLTQLNQPQHF.

The chain joins TRBV6-1 to TRBJ2-7, with 9 bases aligning to TRBD1. This CDR3 is built from 17 residues. Trimming removed 1 base from V and 4 bases from J; junction bases left unmatched: 11. Germline loops: CDR1 MNHNS, CDR2 SASEGT. CDR3 bases: TGTGCCAGCAGTGAAGGTTTGACAGGGGGTAGGTTGTACGAGCAGTACTTC. As protein: CASSEGLTGGRLYEQYF.

There are many counts of this clone. The chain combines TRBV7-6 with TRBJ1-1; D is uncertain. V was pared by 6 bases and J by 8 bases, with 10 bases between. The CDR3 sequence is 11 residues long. Looked up from germline, CDR1 is SGHVS and CDR2 is FNYEAQ. In DNA form, the CDR3 reads TGTGCCAGCAGTCGGACCTTGGAAGCTTTCTTT. It yields the protein CASSRTLEAFF. The full variable domain, its missing parts supplied by reference TRBV7-6 and TRBJ1-1, is GAGVSQSPRYKVTKRGQDVALRCDPISGHVSLYWYRQALGQGPEFLTYFNYEAQQDKSGLPNDRFSAERPEGSISTLTIQRTEQRDSAMYRCASSRTLEAFFGQGTRLTVV.

The gene calls are TRBV28 and TRBJ1-4, with unresolved D. The germline V gene encodes CDR1 MDHEN and CDR2 SYDVKM. This CDR3 contains 12 residues. In DNA, the CDR3 is TGTGTAAGCTCAACCCTTAATGAAAAACTGTTTTTT. Residues: CVSSTLNEKLFF.

The CDR3, as DNA: TGCAGCGTTGCTAACCTAGCCAAAAACATTCAGTACTTC. Its protein product is CSVANLAKNIQYF. This rearrangement joins TRBV29-1 to TRBJ2-4; no clear D. The CDR3 totals 13 residues. Germline-derived CDR1 and CDR2 are SQVTM and ANQGSEA. The ends were cut back, 4 bases at V and 0 bases at J, with 7 bases in the middle.

The chain is built from TRBV10-3 and TRBJ1-2; the match to TRBD1 covers 7 bases. J gave up 2 bases and V 7 bases, and 4 bases lay outside the gene matches. The CDR3 length is 13 residues. The germline CDR1 and CDR2 sequences are ENHRY and SYGVKD. CDR3 sequence: CAIKRDSNYGYTF. CDR3 nucleotide sequence: TGTGCCATCAAACGGGACAGCAACTATGGCTACACCTTC.

This chain links TRBV7-9 with TRBJ2-1, with 8 bases lining up with TRBD2. Germline lookup yields CDR1 SEHNR and CDR2 FQNEAQ (reference sequence). The junction had 10 bases not matched to a gene; V was cut back by 5 bases and J by 4 bases. The CDR3 covers 16 residues. Written as DNA, the CDR3 is TGTGCCAGCAGCACACCCACTAGCGGAGCTTACAATGAGCAGTTCTTC. Its protein product is CASSTPTSGAYNEQFF.

This rearrangement joins TRBV28 to TRBJ2-1; D is unclear. The ends were cut back, 3 bases at V and 0 bases at J, with 15 bases in the middle. Looked up from germline, CDR1 is MDHEN and CDR2 is SYDVKM. There are 17 residues in the CDR3. The CDR3 nucleotides read TGTGCCAGCAGTTTCCCTAAGTGGGGTCCCTCCTACAATGAGCAGTTCTTC. Amino acids: CASSFPKWGPSYNEQFF.

The chain uses TRBV7-3 and TRBJ1-1; no reliable D call. The CDR3 has 14 residues. The ends were cut back, 2 bases at V and 10 bases at J, with 17 bases in the middle. From germline, CDR1 is SGHTA and CDR2 FQGTGA. This chain's CDR3 is CASSLDAQTRVAFF. CDR3 bases: TGTGCCAGCAGCTTAGATGCGCAGACCCGGGTAGCTTTCTTT. The complete variable domain, with remaining parts taken from reference TRBV7-3 and TRBJ1-1, reads GAGVSQTPSNKVTEKGKYVELRCDPISGHTALYWYRQSLGQGPEFLIYFQGTGAADDSGLPNDRFFAVRPEGSVSTLKIQRTERGDSAVYLCASSLDAQTRVAFFGQGTRLTVV.

This clone was observed once. The chain is built from TRBV6-6 and TRBJ2-3; TRBD2 matches at 13 bases. Trimming cost V 6 bases and J 5 bases; bases outside gene matches: 5. The V gene's germline CDR1 is MNHNY and CDR2 SVGAGI (reference sequence). This CDR3 has 15 amino acids. The CDR3 nucleotides are TGTGCCAGCAGAACTAGCGGGGGGGCCCGAGATACGCAGTATTTT. Residues: CASRTSGGARDTQYF.

The chain has TRBV30 and TRBJ1-3; D ambiguous. With 0 bases removed from V and 3 bases from J, the gap between germline ends came to 6 bases. Germline loops: CDR1 GTSNPN, CDR2 SVGIG (reference sequence). There are 13 residues in the CDR3. CDR3: CAWSVLGGNTIYF. The CDR3 region has the DNA TGTGCCTGGAGTGTACTGGGTGGAAACACCATATATTTT. The complete variable domain, with remaining parts taken from reference TRBV30 and TRBJ1-3, reads SQTIHQWPATLVQPVGSPLSLECTVEGTSNPNLYWYRQAAGRGLQLLFYSVGIGQISSEVPQNLSASRPQDRQFILSSKKLLLSDSGFYLCAWSVLGGNTIYFGEGSWLTVV.

This chain connects TRBV18 to TRBJ2-5; 11 bases fit TRBD2. The CDR3 spans 18 residues. V dropped 5 bases and J dropped 4; count of bases not matched to a gene: 15. CDR1 is KGHSH and CDR2 is LQKENI in the germline V gene. The CDR3 protein is CASSDSSFSGRAGETQYF. CDR3 nucleotides: TGTGCCAGCTCAGATTCCTCCTTTAGCGGGAGGGCCGGAGAGACCCAGTACTTC.

This clone was seen just once. This chain links TRBV5-1 with TRBJ1-3, with D unresolved. This CDR3 contains 14 residues. Per the germline V gene, CDR1 is SGHRS and CDR2 is YFSETQ. With 4 bases removed from V and 0 bases from J, the gap between germline ends came to 8 bases. The CDR3: CASSQRGSGNTIYF. The DNA of the CDR3 is TGCGCCAGCAGCCAGCGGGGCTCTGGAAACACCATATATTTT.

The chain is built from TRBV4-1 and TRBJ2-5; the match to TRBD2 covers 11 bases. Germline CDR1 is MGHRA and CDR2 is YSYEKL. The CDR3 is 18 residues long. The V segment lost 0 bases and the J segment 5 bases; nucleotides outside the gene matches: 11. CDR3: CASSQDFLTSGGWETQYF. CDR3 coding DNA: TGCGCCAGCAGCCAAGACTTTTTAACTAGCGGGGGTTGGGAGACCCAGTACTTC.

The rearrangement uses TRBV12-5 and TRBJ1-3, with TRBD1 as a possible D gene (5 bases). Germline CDR1 and CDR2: LGHNT and FRNRAP. Trimming pared 6 bases from V and 4 bases from J, leaving 10 bases between. The CDR3 sequence is 13 residues long. As DNA, the CDR3 is TGTGCTAGTGGCCTCGGGACGGGAAACACCATATATTTT. Its translation is CASGLGTGNTIYF.

This clone was found once. The chain carries TRBV6-6 and TRBJ1-2; TRBD1 agrees at 9 bases. V shed 0 bases and J 10 bases; nucleotides not matched to a gene: 6. Germline loops: CDR1 MNHNY, CDR2 SVGAGI (reference sequence). This CDR3 contains 14 residues. The CDR3 sequence is CASSYSVGQGDYTF. The CDR3 nucleotides are TGTGCCAGCAGTTACTCCGTGGGACAGGGAGACTACACCTTC.

The chain is built from TRBV7-9 and TRBJ1-2; TRBD1 is a possible D gene (6 bases). V lost 2 bases to trimming and J lost 0 bases, with 10 bases between them. CDR1 is SEHNR, CDR2 FQNEAQ, per germline (reference sequence). The CDR3 has 15 residues. CDR3 sequence reads: CASSLSAGANYGYTF. The DNA for the CDR3 is TGTGCCAGCAGCTTATCTGCAGGGGCTAACTATGGCTACACCTTC.

The genes are TRBV11-1 and TRBJ2-7; D possibly corresponds to TRBD2 (5 bases). The CDR3 is made up of 16 amino acids. Germline V gene data show CDR1 as SGHAT and CDR2 as FQDESV (reference sequence). V lost 1 base and J 2 bases, leaving 15 bases between the germline ends. The CDR3 reads CASSLGHTTGTYEQYF. The CDR3 region has the DNA TGTGCCAGCAGCTTAGGGCATACGACGGGGACCTACGAGCAGTACTTC.

This chain uses TRBV5-5 with TRBJ1-6; 9 bases align to TRBD1. The trim removed 4 bases at V and 10 bases at J, leaving 9 bases unmatched. Germline lookup yields CDR1 SGHKS and CDR2 YYEKEE (reference sequence). This CDR3 contains 15 residues. The CDR3 region is CASSPNRGHPSPLHF. For the CDR3, the DNA is TGTGCCAGCAGCCCCAACAGGGGGCATCCCTCACCCCTCCACTTT.